This TCR beta chain is from a study of blood T cell repertoires in COVID-19. Overall study: There were acute and convalescent COVID-19 samples, and they came from the United States, Italy and Spain. From T cells, B-cell-depleted T cells, or PBMCs came the material, which was cDNA or gDNA.

The CDR3 is made up of 15 amino acids. Losses at the gene ends were 5 bases for V and 4 bases for J; bases not matched to a gene: 9. Germline CDR1 is SGHAT and CDR2 is FQNNGV. Per the original data handling: Amplification of reference gene primers provided the estimated nucleated cell counts. Sequencing used immunoSEQ multiplex PCR; TCRdb keeps in-frame clones, though not all of them. The V and J calls and clone size were taken over from that table, and D and trimming were inferred from the DNA. The sample lists roughly 97,000 clones, roughly 80% occurring once. Material for sequencing was peripheral blood. The chain uses TRBV11-2 and TRBJ1-2; the match to TRBD1 covers 8 bases. The receptor's source is a man in his fifties or sixties with acute or convalescent COVID-19. CDR3 sequence: CASSIFRTGSYGYTF. The CDR3 DNA follows: TGTGCCAGCAGCATCTTTCGGACAGGGTCCTATGGCTACACCTTC.